This TCR beta chain was found in a study of T cell responses to AZD1222 COVID-19 vaccine. Study-level points and caveats: Two AZD1222 administrations were followed by greater Spike-specific TCR breadth and depth.

V was trimmed by 6 bases and J by 0 bases, leaving 27 bases between them. The CDR3 has 20 residues. Per germline, CDR1 MDHEN and CDR2 SYDVKM. Clones were sequenced by immunoSEQ multiplex PCR, and TCRdb holds only the in-frame ones, with some missing. The data show 150,000 to 200,000 clones, 94% seen once. This clone was seen more than once but under ten times. Its specificity is not known. The genes are TRBV28 and TRBJ1-5; weak D call: TRBD1 (6 bases). The clonotype originates from an adult in good health. This specimen was peripheral blood, taken on day 0 of AZD1222 vaccination. CDR3 sequence reads: CASRGERGLDRFRSNQPQHF. DNA for the CDR3: TGTGCCAGCAGGGGTGAAAGGGGGTTGGACAGATTCCGTAGCAATCAGCCCCAGCATTTT.